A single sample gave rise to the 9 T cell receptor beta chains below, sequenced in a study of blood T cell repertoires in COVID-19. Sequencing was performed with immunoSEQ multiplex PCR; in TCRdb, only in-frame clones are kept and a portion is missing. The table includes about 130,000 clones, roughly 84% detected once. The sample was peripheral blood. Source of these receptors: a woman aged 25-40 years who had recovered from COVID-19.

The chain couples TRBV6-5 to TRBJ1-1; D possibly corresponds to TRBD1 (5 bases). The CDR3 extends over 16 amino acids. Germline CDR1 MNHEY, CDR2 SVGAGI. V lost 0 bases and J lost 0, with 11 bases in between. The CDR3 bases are TGTGCCAGCAGTTACTCGAGTGACAGCTTGAACACTGAAGCTTTCTTT. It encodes CASSYSSDSLNTEAFF.

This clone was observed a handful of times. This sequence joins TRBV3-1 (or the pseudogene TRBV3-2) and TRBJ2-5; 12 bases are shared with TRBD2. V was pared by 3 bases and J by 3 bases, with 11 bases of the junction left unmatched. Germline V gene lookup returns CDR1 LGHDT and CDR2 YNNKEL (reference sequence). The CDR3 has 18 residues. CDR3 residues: CASSQGLLAGGFKETQYF. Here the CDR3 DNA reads TGTGCCAGCAGCCAGGGTCTACTAGCGGGGGGATTTAAAGAGACCCAGTACTTC.

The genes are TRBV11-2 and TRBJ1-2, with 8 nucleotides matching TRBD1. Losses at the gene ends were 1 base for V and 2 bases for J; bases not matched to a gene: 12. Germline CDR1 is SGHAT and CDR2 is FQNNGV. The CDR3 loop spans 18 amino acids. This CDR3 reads CASSLGPIKDRENYGYTF. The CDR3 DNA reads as TGTGCCAGCAGCTTAGGTCCCATCAAGGACAGGGAGAACTATGGCTACACCTTC.

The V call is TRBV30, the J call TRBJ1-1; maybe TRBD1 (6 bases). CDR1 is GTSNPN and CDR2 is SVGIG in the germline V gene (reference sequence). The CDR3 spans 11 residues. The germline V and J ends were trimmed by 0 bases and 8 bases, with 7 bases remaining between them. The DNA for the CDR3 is TGTGCCTGGAGTGTAGGGACAGAAGCTTTCTTT. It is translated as CAWSVGTEAFF. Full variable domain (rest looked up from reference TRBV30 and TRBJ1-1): SQTIHQWPATLVQPVGSPLSLECTVEGTSNPNLYWYRQAAGRGLQLLFYSVGIGQISSEVPQNLSASRPQDRQFILSSKKLLLSDSGFYLCAWSVGTEAFFGQGTRLTVV.

CDR3 region: CASSPGQNSGNTIYF. CDR3 sequence (DNA): TGTGCCAGCTCACCGGGACAGAACTCTGGAAACACCATATATTTT. The chain links TRBV18 to TRBJ1-3, with 7 bases that match TRBD1. The CDR3 runs to 15 residues. The germline V gene encodes CDR1 KGHSH and CDR2 LQKENI. With 3 bases clipped from V and 0 bases from J, the junction kept 2 bases outside the gene matches. The full variable domain, its missing parts supplied by reference TRBV18 and TRBJ1-3, is NAGVMQNPRHLVRRRGQEARLRCSPMKGHSHVYWYRQLPEEGLKFMVYLQKENIIDESGMPKERFSAEFPKEGPSILRIQQVVRGDSAAYFCASSPGQNSGNTIYFGEGSWLTVV.

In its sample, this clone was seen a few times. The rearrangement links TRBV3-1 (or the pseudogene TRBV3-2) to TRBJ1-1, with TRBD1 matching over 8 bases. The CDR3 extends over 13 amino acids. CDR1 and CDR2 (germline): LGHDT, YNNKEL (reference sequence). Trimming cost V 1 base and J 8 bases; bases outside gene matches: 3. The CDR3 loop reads CASSQGGTGEAFF. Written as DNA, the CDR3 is TGTGCCAGCAGCCAAGGAGGGACAGGAGAAGCTTTCTTT.

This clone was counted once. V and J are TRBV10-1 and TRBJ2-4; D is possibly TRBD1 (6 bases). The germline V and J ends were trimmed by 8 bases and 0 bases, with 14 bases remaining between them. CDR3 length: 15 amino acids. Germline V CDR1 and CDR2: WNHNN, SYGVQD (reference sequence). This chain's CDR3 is CASLGHRKAKNIQYF. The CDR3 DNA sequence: TGCGCCAGCCTGGGACACCGAAAAGCCAAAAACATTCAGTACTTC.

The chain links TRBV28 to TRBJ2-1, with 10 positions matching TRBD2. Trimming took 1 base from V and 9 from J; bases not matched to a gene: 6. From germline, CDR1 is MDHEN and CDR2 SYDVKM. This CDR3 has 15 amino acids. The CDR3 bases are TGTGCCAGCAGTTTATCAGCGGGAGGGACGCTTGAGCAGTTCTTC. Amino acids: CASSLSAGGTLEQFF. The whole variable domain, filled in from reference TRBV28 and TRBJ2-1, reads DVKVTQSSRYLVKRTGEKVFLECVQDMDHENMFWYRQDPGLGLRLIYFSYDVKMKEKGDIPEGYSVSREKKERFSLILESASTNQTSMYLCASSLSAGGTLEQFFGPGTRLTVL.

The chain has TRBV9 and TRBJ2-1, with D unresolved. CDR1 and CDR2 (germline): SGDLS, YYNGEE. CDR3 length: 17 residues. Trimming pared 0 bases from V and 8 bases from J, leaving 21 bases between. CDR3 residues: CASSVEVPPSSLDEQFF. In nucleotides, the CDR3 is TGTGCCAGCAGCGTAGAAGTACCACCCAGTTCCCTCGATGAGCAGTTCTTC.